Sequencing of this TCR beta chain was carried out in a study of shared clonotypes between healthy human individuals. With 3 bases removed from V and 3 bases from J, the gap between germline ends came to 11 bases. The length of the CDR3 is 14 residues. CDR1 MNHEY and CDR2 SMNVEV come from the germline V gene (reference sequence). The sample holds one count of this clone. The antigen remains undetermined. The naive CD8 population came from CD45RO-negative cells selected for CCR7, without terminally differentiated effector memory CD45RA+ cells. Findings and caveats of the study: A few donors showed sharing of approximately 5% of naive CD4 clonotypes.

Replicate PCRs run on sorted subsets employed approximately 200 ng DNA, approximately 30,000 T cell genomes. Profiled with immunoSEQ multiplex PCR; TCRdb holds only in-frame clones, not every one. This table has roughly 810,000 clones, roughly 96% appearing once. The chain recombines TRBV27 with TRBJ2-5; TRBD2 might be the D (6 bases). This TCR was recovered from a man under 40 in good health. Sequencing used naive CD8+ T cells sorted from blood. Here the CDR3 DNA reads TGTGCCAGCAGTTTCGGAGGGAATGAAGAGACCCAGTACTTC. Protein sequence: CASSFGGNEETQYF.